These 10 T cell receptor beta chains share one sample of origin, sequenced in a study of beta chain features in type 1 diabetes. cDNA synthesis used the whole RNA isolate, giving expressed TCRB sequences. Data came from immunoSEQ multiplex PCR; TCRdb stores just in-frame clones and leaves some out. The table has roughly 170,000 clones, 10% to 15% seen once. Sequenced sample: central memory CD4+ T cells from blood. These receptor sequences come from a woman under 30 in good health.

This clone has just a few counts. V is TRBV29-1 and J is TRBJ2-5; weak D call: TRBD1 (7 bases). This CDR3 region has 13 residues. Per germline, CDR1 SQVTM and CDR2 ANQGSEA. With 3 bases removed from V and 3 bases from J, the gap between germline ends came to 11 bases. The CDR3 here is CSVEEGAKETQYF. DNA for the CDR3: TGCAGCGTTGAGGAGGGGGCGAAAGAGACCCAGTACTTC.

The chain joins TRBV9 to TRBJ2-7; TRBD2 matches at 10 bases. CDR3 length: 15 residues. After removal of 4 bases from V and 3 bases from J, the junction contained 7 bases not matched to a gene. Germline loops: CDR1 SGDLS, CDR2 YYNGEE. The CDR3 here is CASSQTGTSDYEQYF. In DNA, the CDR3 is TGTGCCAGCAGCCAGACCGGGACTAGCGACTACGAGCAGTACTTC. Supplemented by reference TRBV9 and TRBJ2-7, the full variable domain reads DSGVTQTPKHLITATGQRVTLRCSPRSGDLSVYWYQQSLDQGLQFLIQYYNGEERAKGNILERFSAQQFPDLHSELNLSSLELGDSALYFCASSQTGTSDYEQYFGPGTRLTVT.

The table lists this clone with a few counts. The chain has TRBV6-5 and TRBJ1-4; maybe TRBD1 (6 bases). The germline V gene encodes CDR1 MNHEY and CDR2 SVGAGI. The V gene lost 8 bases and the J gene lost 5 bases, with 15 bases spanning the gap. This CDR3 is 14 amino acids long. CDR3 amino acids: CASRGQTPNEKLFF. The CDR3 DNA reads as TGTGCCAGCCGGGGACAAACACCAAATGAAAAACTGTTTTTT.

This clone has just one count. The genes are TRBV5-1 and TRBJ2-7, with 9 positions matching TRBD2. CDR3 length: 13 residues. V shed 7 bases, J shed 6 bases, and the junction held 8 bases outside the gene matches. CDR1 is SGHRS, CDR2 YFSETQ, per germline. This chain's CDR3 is CASHSGSGGEQYF. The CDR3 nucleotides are TGCGCCAGCCATAGCGGGAGCGGTGGCGAGCAGTACTTC.

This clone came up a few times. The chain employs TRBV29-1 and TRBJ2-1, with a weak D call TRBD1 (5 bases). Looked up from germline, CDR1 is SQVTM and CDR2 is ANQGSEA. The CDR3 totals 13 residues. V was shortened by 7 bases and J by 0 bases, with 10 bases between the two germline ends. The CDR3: CSARQSSYNEQFF. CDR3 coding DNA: TGCAGCGCCCGACAGAGCTCCTACAATGAGCAGTTCTTC.

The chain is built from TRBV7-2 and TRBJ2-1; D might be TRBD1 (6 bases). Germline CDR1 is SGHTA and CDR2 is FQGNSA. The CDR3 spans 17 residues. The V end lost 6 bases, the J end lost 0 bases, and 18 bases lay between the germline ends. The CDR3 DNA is TGTGCCAGCAGATCCATACCGGGACACCTCTCCTACAATGAGCAGTTCTTC. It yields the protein CASRSIPGHLSYNEQFF.

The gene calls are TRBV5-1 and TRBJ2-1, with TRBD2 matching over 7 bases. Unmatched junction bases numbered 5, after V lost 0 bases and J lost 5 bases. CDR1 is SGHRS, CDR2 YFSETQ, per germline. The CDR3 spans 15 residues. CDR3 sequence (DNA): TGCGCCAGCAGCTTGGTGGCGGGAGTCGACAATGAGCAGTTCTTC. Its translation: CASSLVAGVDNEQFF.

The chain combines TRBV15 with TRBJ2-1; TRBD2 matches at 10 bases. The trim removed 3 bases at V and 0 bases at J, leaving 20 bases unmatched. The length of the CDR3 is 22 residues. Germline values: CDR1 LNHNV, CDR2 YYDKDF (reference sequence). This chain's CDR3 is CATSRPPGRSSGRPSSYNEQFF. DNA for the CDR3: TGTGCCACCAGCAGGCCCCCGGGTAGGAGTAGCGGGAGGCCCAGCTCCTACAATGAGCAGTTCTTC.

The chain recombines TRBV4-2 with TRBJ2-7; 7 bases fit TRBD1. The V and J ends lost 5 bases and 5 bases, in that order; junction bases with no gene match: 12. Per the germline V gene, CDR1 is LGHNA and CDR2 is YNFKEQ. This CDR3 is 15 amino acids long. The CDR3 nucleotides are TGTGCCAGCAGCTTGGTTGGAGACAGGGACCACGAGCAGTACTTC. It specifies CASSLVGDRDHEQYF.

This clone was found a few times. This CDR3 reads CASTPQGVGDEQYF. CDR3 nucleotide sequence: TGTGCCAGCACTCCACAGGGGGTCGGGGACGAGCAGTACTTC. This sequence joins TRBV6-6 and TRBJ2-7, with 8 bases lining up with TRBD1. The CDR3 is 14 amino acids. The germline gives CDR1 MNHNY, CDR2 SVGAGI (reference sequence). With 7 bases clipped from V and 5 bases from J, the junction kept 10 bases outside the gene matches.